This T cell receptor (beta chain) was documented in a study of Ad26.COV2.S vaccination and SARS-CoV-2 variants. Across the whole study: Ad26.COV2.S shots went into the muscle once or twice, 56 days apart. Points from the study as a whole: Recipients given vaccine exceeded placebo recipients in spike-specific TCR breadth.

A remark on this clone: Its antigen is unknown.

The length of the CDR3 is 15 residues. Germline V CDR1 and CDR2: SQVTM, ANQGSEA. V dropped 3 bases and J dropped 0; count of bases not matched to a gene: 7. As to treatment: around 19 received Ad26.COV2.S at low or high dose, single or two shots; roughly 5 received placebo; per-sample allocation not given. All samples were drawn on day 63, counting from the first vaccine or placebo injection. The donor was a Boston adult aged 18-55 years. Generated by immunoSEQ multiplex PCR, the TCRdb table keeps only in-frame clones and is missing some. Of fewer than 900,000 clones listed, more than 80% were seen once; the top ten hold roughly 1.5%.

J is TRBJ1-1 and V is TRBV29-1; 7 bases map to TRBD1. The sample consisted of peripheral blood, taken in a trial of Ad26.COV2.S vaccine versus placebo. The sequence was obtained from a person between 18 and 65 years old who received the Ad26.COV2.S COVID-19 vaccine or a placebo. CDR3 DNA sequence: TGCAGCGTTGAGTGGAGGACAGGTATGAACACTGAAGCTTTCTTT. Its protein is CSVEWRTGMNTEAFF.